The 31 T cell receptor beta chains presented below share a single source sample, sequenced in a study of blood T cell repertoires in COVID-19. Profiling relied on immunoSEQ multiplex PCR, and the TCRdb table lists in-frame clones only, not all of them. There are about 80,000 clones in the sample; under 90% occur only once, and around 12% lies in the top ten. The sample comprised peripheral blood. These receptors were obtained from a middle-aged woman with active or convalescent COVID-19.

The chain joins TRBV4-1 to TRBJ1-4, with 9 bases matching TRBD1. Germline CDR1 and CDR2: MGHRA and YSYEKL. V lost 5 bases to trimming and J lost 3 bases; unmatched junction nucleotides: 4. The CDR3 sequence is 15 residues long. The CDR3 loop is CASSLQGASNEKLFF. As DNA, the CDR3 is TGCGCCAGCAGCTTACAGGGGGCATCTAATGAAAAACTGTTTTTT.

This chain uses TRBV10-3 with TRBJ1-2, with D unresolved. The CDR3 has 12 amino acids. V shed 6 bases and J shed 2 bases, with 7 bases lying between them. CDR1 and CDR2 (germline): ENHRY, SYGVKD. The CDR3 loop is CAISAENYGYTF. The CDR3 nucleotides are TGTGCCATCAGCGCCGAGAACTATGGCTACACCTTC.

CDR3 residues: CASSSGQALLEKLFF. CDR3 nucleotide sequence: TGTGCCAGCAGTTCCGGACAGGCCCTCTTAGAAAAACTGTTTTTT. This chain uses TRBV28 with TRBJ1-4; 7 bases are shared with TRBD1. J lost 8 bases, V lost 4 bases, and 10 bases had no gene match. Germline lookup yields CDR1 MDHEN and CDR2 SYDVKM. The CDR3 extends over 15 amino acids.

By share, this clone ranks as medium-sized. The chain joins TRBV4-1 to TRBJ2-5; D remains unclear. Germline CDR1 and CDR2: MGHRA and YSYEKL. Trimming took 1 base from V and 1 from J, leaving 7 bases between them. The CDR3 is 14 residues long. CDR3: CASSQVGGQETQYF. Here the CDR3 DNA reads TGCGCCAGCAGCCAAGTTGGCGGCCAAGAGACCCAGTACTTC.

This clone was counted between two and nine times. The chain carries TRBV4-2 and TRBJ2-7; 9 nucleotides match TRBD1. Unmatched junction bases numbered 2, after V lost 4 bases and J lost 1 base. Germline V gene sequence: CDR1 LGHNA, CDR2 YNFKEQ. The CDR3 runs 14 residues. The CDR3 DNA sequence: TGTGCCAGCAGCCCCGGGACAGGGTCCTACGAGCAGTACTTC. Its translation is CASSPGTGSYEQYF.

This clone was seen at least ten times. The chain recombines TRBV5-6 with TRBJ1-2, with TRBD1 matching 7 bases. The CDR3 loop spans 14 amino acids. In germline, CDR1 is SGHDT, CDR2 YYEEEE. V trimming: 4 bases; J trimming: 8 bases; junction bases outside the gene matches: 11. CDR3 coding DNA: TGTGCCAGCAGCCGGCCAGACAGGGCAGGGGGCTACACCTTC. Protein: CASSRPDRAGGYTF. Variable domain in full (rest from reference TRBV5-6 and TRBJ1-2): DAGVTQSPTHLIKTRGQQVTLRCSPKSGHDTVSWYQQALGQGPQFIFQYYEEEERQRGNFPDRFSGHQFPNYSSELNVNALLLGDSALYLCASSRPDRAGGYTFGSGTRLTVV.

This chain uses TRBV2 with TRBJ2-4; 7 bases map to TRBD1. The V segment lost 7 bases and the J segment 0 bases; nucleotides outside the gene matches: 6. Germline-derived CDR1 and CDR2 are SNHLY and FYNNEI. This CDR3 contains 15 residues. Here the CDR3 reads CASTQGQVAKNIQYF. CDR3 nucleotide sequence: TGTGCCAGCACCCAAGGACAGGTAGCCAAAAACATTCAGTACTTC.

This clone has only one observation. The chain uses TRBV6-2 or TRBV6-3 and TRBJ2-1; D may be TRBD2 (5 bases). The CDR3 has 14 amino acids. V gave up 2 bases and J gave up 0 bases, with 5 bases separating them. CDR1 is MNHEY and CDR2 is SVGEGT in the germline V gene. The CDR3 loop is CASSYGSSYNEQFF. CDR3 coding DNA: TGTGCCAGCAGTTACGGGAGCTCCTACAATGAGCAGTTCTTC.

The genes are TRBV27 and TRBJ1-1; no reliable D call. Germline CDR1 and CDR2: MNHEY and SMNVEV (reference sequence). The ends were cut back, 7 bases at V and 0 bases at J, with 12 bases in the middle. This CDR3 spans 14 amino acids. The CDR3 coding sequence is TGTGCCAGCAATCAGGCCGGCATGAACACTGAAGCTTTCTTT. It specifies CASNQAGMNTEAFF.

The V gene is TRBV7-3, the J gene TRBJ2-1; TRBD2 matches 11 bases. Germline V gene lookup returns CDR1 SGHTA and CDR2 FQGTGA. V lost 0 bases, J lost 6 bases, and 7 bases stayed unmatched. The CDR3 extends over 17 amino acids. CDR3 loop: CASSLTGLAGGSNEQFF. The CDR3 DNA reads as TGTGCCAGCAGCTTAACTGGGCTAGCGGGGGGCTCCAATGAGCAGTTCTTC.

Only one count was recorded for this clone. The V and J genes are TRBV5-1 and TRBJ2-2; TRBD2 matches at 11 bases. Germline lookup yields CDR1 SGHRS and CDR2 YFSETQ. The CDR3 covers 16 residues. V trimming: 4 bases; J trimming: 4 bases; junction bases outside the gene matches: 6. CDR3 sequence reads: CASSPRTSGPTGELFF. As DNA, the CDR3 is TGCGCCAGCAGCCCCCGGACTAGCGGGCCCACCGGGGAGCTGTTTTTT.

This clone has just one count. The chain links TRBV3-1 (or the pseudogene TRBV3-2) to TRBJ2-1, with D unclear. Germline V gives CDR1 LGHDT, CDR2 YNNKEL (reference sequence). Deletions cut 3 bases from V and 8 bases from J, with 5 bases between. The CDR3 runs to 11 residues. The CDR3 nucleotides read TGTGCCAGCAGCCATAGATATGAGCAGTTCTTC. Translation: CASSHRYEQFF.

The J gene is TRBJ1-1, the V gene TRBV7-2; D unresolved. This CDR3 region has 14 residues. The V and J ends lost 5 bases and 4 bases respectively, with 14 bases between them. The germline V gene encodes CDR1 SGHTA and CDR2 FQGNSA. The CDR3 region is CASSPHSELTEAFF. CDR3 DNA sequence: TGTGCCAGCAGCCCGCACAGTGAACTCACTGAAGCTTTCTTT.

This clone was seen only a few times. The J gene is TRBJ1-5, the V gene TRBV28, with D perhaps matching TRBD1 (6 bases). Trimming shortened V by 5 bases and J by 6 bases, and 11 bases separated the two germline ends. The CDR3 extends over 13 amino acids. Germline V gives CDR1 MDHEN, CDR2 SYDVKM. CDR3 in DNA: TGTGCCAGCAGTAACAGGGCCACTCAGCCCCAGCATTTT. It yields the protein CASSNRATQPQHF.

V gene TRBV11-1 combines with J gene TRBJ1-1; tentative D call: TRBD1 (5 bases). The CDR3 consists of 13 residues. V lost 1 base and J lost 6, with 9 bases in between. Germline V gene data show CDR1 as SGHAT and CDR2 as FQDESV (reference sequence). The CDR3 spells CASSLVTASEAFF. CDR3 nucleotide sequence: TGTGCCAGCAGCTTAGTGACAGCGTCTGAAGCTTTCTTT.

This chain joins TRBV20-1 and TRBJ1-1, with TRBD1 as a possible D gene (5 bases). The germline CDR1 and CDR2 sequences are DFQATT and SNEGSKA (reference sequence). The V end was cut by 7 bases, the J end by 3 bases, with 9 bases between. The CDR3 extends over 11 amino acids. CDR3 nucleotides: TGCAGTGGCGGGGGGGACACTGAAGCTTTCTTT. Amino acid sequence: CSGGGDTEAFF.

This chain connects TRBV4-3 to TRBJ2-1; D not resolved. This CDR3 has 15 residues. The V gene's germline CDR1 is LGHNA and CDR2 YSLEER. Trimming took off 5 bases at V and 0 bases at J, with 11 bases between the two ends. This CDR3 is CASSNSLSSYNEQFF. The CDR3 nucleotides read TGCGCCAGCAGCAACAGCTTGAGCTCCTACAATGAGCAGTTCTTC.

The chain employs TRBV3-1 (or the pseudogene TRBV3-2) and TRBJ1-1; D is unclear. Looked up from germline, CDR1 is LGHDT and CDR2 is YNNKEL (reference sequence). This CDR3 is 14 amino acids long. The germline V and J ends were trimmed by 3 bases and 3 bases, with 11 bases remaining between them. The CDR3 DNA is TGTGCCAGCAGCCAGGAGGTATACGACACTGAAGCTTTCTTT. Translated: CASSQEVYDTEAFF.

The chain couples TRBV25-1 to TRBJ1-2; maybe TRBD1 (5 bases). This CDR3 contains 11 residues. Trimming removed 4 bases from V and 8 bases from J, with 8 bases in between. CDR1 and CDR2 from the germline V gene are MGHDK and SYGVNS. The CDR3, as DNA: TGTGCCAGCAGTGTGGGGCTCGGCTACACCTTC. It codes for CASSVGLGYTF.

The chain is built from TRBV10-3 and TRBJ1-1, with TRBD1 as a possible D gene (6 bases). CDR3 length equals 13 residues. Germline assignment: CDR1 ENHRY and CDR2 SYGVKD. V was clipped by 8 bases and J by 1 base, with 11 bases between them. The CDR3 protein is CAIGKGENTEAFF. CDR3 nucleotide sequence: TGTGCCATCGGAAAGGGGGAGAACACTGAAGCTTTCTTT.

This clone was detected only a few times. The V gene is TRBV7-9, the J gene TRBJ2-1; perhaps TRBD2 as D (6 bases). From germline, CDR1 is SEHNR and CDR2 FQNEAQ (reference sequence). The ends were cut back, 4 bases at V and 9 bases at J, with 16 bases in the middle. The CDR3 has 14 amino acids. For the CDR3, the DNA is TGTGCCAGCAGCTCGCCGGGACTTCCCGCTGAGCAGTTCTTC. Protein: CASSSPGLPAEQFF.

The chain uses TRBV7-9 and TRBJ1-5; 10 nucleotides align to TRBD1. In germline, CDR1 is SEHNR, CDR2 FQNEAQ (reference sequence). V dropped 0 bases and J dropped 7; count of bases not matched to a gene: 6. This CDR3 is built from 16 residues. As DNA, the CDR3 is TGTGCCAGCAGCTTAGCGGAGACAGGGGGCGGGCAGCCCCAGCATTTT. Translating it yields CASSLAETGGGQPQHF.

The chain combines TRBV19 with TRBJ2-4, with 7 bases fitting TRBD2. The CDR3 loop spans 16 amino acids. Trimming cost V 1 base and J 7 bases; bases outside gene matches: 10. Germline V gene lookup returns CDR1 LNHDA and CDR2 SQIVND (reference sequence). The CDR3 region is CASSIAYGGNLNIQYF. The CDR3, as DNA: TGTGCCAGTAGTATAGCGTACGGGGGGAACTTGAACATTCAGTACTTC.

The rearrangement links TRBV7-2 to TRBJ2-5, with D maybe TRBD1 (5 bases). Germline V lookup: CDR1 SGHTA, CDR2 FQGNSA. The CDR3 extends over 13 amino acids. V shed 6 bases and J shed 4 bases, with 12 bases lying between them. CDR3 in amino acids: CASSSGFRETQYF. CDR3 DNA sequence: TGTGCCAGCAGTTCAGGGTTTCGAGAGACCCAGTACTTC.

This chain links TRBV5-1 with TRBJ2-7; 7 nucleotides match TRBD2. V shed 1 base and J 2 bases; nucleotides not matched to a gene: 3. This CDR3 has 14 amino acids. Per germline, CDR1 SGHRS and CDR2 YFSETQ. The CDR3 is CASSLSSGPYEQYF. For the CDR3, the DNA is TGCGCCAGCAGCTTGTCTAGCGGTCCCTACGAGCAGTACTTC.

The chain uses TRBV4-3 and TRBJ2-6; D is unresolved. CDR1 and CDR2 from the germline V gene are LGHNA and YSLEER. Trimming shortened V by 5 bases and J by 1 base, and 12 bases separated the two germline ends. This CDR3 region has 16 residues. DNA of the CDR3: TGCGCCAGCAGCTTGAGAGCTGCGTCTGGGGCCAACGTCCTGACTTTC. Its translation: CASSLRAASGANVLTF.

This clone appeared many times. The chain has TRBV7-8 and TRBJ1-4; 9 nucleotides line up with TRBD1. Germline loops: CDR1 SGHVS, CDR2 FQNEAQ. The CDR3 is 17 residues long. V was pared by 6 bases and J by 2 bases, with 10 bases of the junction left unmatched. Here the CDR3 DNA reads TGTGCCAGCAGGCGTACAGGGGGCGCCAGCACTAATGAAAAACTGTTTTTT. Translation gives CASRRTGGASTNEKLFF.

The CDR3 sequence: CASRFPRQVPYSGNTIYF. The CDR3 DNA sequence: TGTGCAAGTCGCTTCCCGAGACAGGTGCCGTACTCTGGAAACACCATATATTTT. This chain uses TRBV12-2 with TRBJ1-3; the table calls TRBD1, which could not be checked here. TRBV12-2 corresponds to a pseudogene. This CDR3 has 18 amino acids.

In its sample, this clone was seen once. J is TRBJ2-3 and V is TRBV28; TRBD1 might be the D (5 bases). Trimming left V 5 bases short and J 4 bases short, with 19 bases between. From germline, CDR1 is MDHEN and CDR2 SYDVKM. The length of the CDR3 is 16 residues. CDR3 loop: CASSPYAQGFADTQYF. In nucleotides, the CDR3 is TGTGCCAGCAGTCCTTACGCTCAGGGTTTCGCAGATACGCAGTATTTT.

The rearrangement uses TRBV10-1 and TRBJ2-1, with 7 nucleotides matching TRBD2. The CDR3 has 16 residues. V was pared by 4 bases and J by 3 bases, with 9 bases of the junction left unmatched. CDR1 is WNHNN and CDR2 is SYGVQD in the germline V gene (reference sequence). CDR3 in amino acids: CASSGRDQRGYNEQFF. The CDR3 DNA reads TGCGCCAGCAGTGGTCGGGACCAGCGGGGCTACAATGAGCAGTTCTTC.

The CDR3 nucleotides read TGTGCCACCAGTGATCCGGACAGGCGGCCTAACAATCAGCCCCAGCATTTT. This encodes CATSDPDRRPNNQPQHF. J is TRBJ1-5 and V is TRBV24-1; 7 bases agree with TRBD1. CDR3 length equals 17 residues. Trimming took 3 bases from V and 3 from J; bases not matched to a gene: 10. The germline CDR1 and CDR2 sequences are KGHDR and SFDVKD.